A single T cell receptor beta chain is shown here with its context. No antigen is known for it. The germline CDR1 and CDR2 sequences are MNHNS and SASEGT. The length of the CDR3 is 17 residues. The V gene end was trimmed by 4 bases and the J gene end by 7 bases; junction bases not matched to a gene: 16. The assay used was immunoSEQ (version v3.0), run at survey level. Sequencing was performed with immunoSEQ multiplex PCR; in TCRdb, only in-frame clones are kept and a portion is missing. Seen here are approximately 24,000 clones, almost 85% observed once, and the top ten hold 4.5% to 6%. This specimen belongs to a study of long-term antiretroviral therapy in people with HIV. Study-wide results and limits: Repertoires in HIV (unlike those of controls) had narrower CDR3 length ranges. The study collected no data on ART adherence, viral resistance or therapy changes. In samples taken after ART, diversity increased but remained below transplant donor control levels.

The rearrangement links TRBV6-1 to TRBJ1-5, with 7 bases lining up with TRBD1. The material was unsorted PBMCs, obtained 1.1 years before starting antiretroviral therapy. The sequence came from a woman aged 30 to 39 with HIV. Here the CDR3 DNA reads TGTGCCAGCAGTGCCCTACCCGACAGGGTAGAGGACCAGCCCCAGCATTTT. Translation: CASSALPDRVEDQPQHF.